This T cell receptor (beta chain) comes out of a study of long-term antiretroviral therapy in people with HIV. The assay, immunoSEQ v3.0, was run at survey level. The protocol was immunoSEQ multiplex PCR, while the TCRdb copy is restricted to in-frame clones and leaves out a portion. The profile shows about 39,000 clones, around 85% of them singletons. Trimming took off 8 bases at V and 6 bases at J, with 10 bases between the two ends. Germline V gene data show CDR1 as MNHNY and CDR2 as SVGAGI (reference sequence). This CDR3 has 11 amino acids. V gene TRBV6-6 combines with J gene TRBJ1-1; D gene ambiguous. This material consisted of unsorted PBMCs, taken 3.1 years after starting antiretroviral therapy. This clonotype was obtained from a woman aged 45-59 years with HIV. As DNA, the CDR3 is TGTGCCAGCCTCAGGAGCGCTGAAGCTTTCTTT. Its protein is CASLRSAEAFF.